This T cell receptor beta chain was sequenced during a study of shared clonotypes between healthy human individuals. Study-level points and caveats: In having few donors, the study represented limited genetic and exposure-history diversity. Relative to their counterparts shared across all four donors, non-shared clonotypes exhibited diminished generation probabilities.

The data were produced by immunoSEQ multiplex PCR, yet TCRdb's version contains in-frame clones alone and is incomplete. There are fewer than 200,000 clones in the sample; approximately 61% occur only once, and more than 9% lies in the top ten. In the case of this clone: Its cognate antigen is unknown.

The source of this sequence is a man aged 25 to 45 in good health. Material for sequencing was memory CD4+ T cells sorted from blood. This sample's subset: CD45RA-negative fraction.

CDR3 in amino acids: CASSLRDTHNEQFF. CDR3 DNA: TGCGCCAGCAGCTTAAGGGACACCCACAATGAGCAGTTCTTC. The rearrangement links TRBV5-1 to TRBJ2-1, with D possibly being TRBD1 (6 bases). The CDR3 covers 14 residues. The germline V gene encodes CDR1 SGHRS and CDR2 YFSETQ. V was pared by 2 bases and J by 5 bases, with 11 bases between.